This T cell receptor beta chain came from a study of cytomegalovirus exposure and HLA in healthy donors. On the study more broadly: Early on, a data release was issued that held roughly 80 million unique TCRs from HLA-typed donors.

Germline CDR1 reads SGHVS; CDR2 reads FQNEAQ. The CDR3 runs to 16 residues. The J segment lost 8 bases and the V segment lost 5 bases, leaving 13 bases of the junction unmatched. The study ran its PCR with 60 Vbeta and 13 Jbeta primers. The protocol was immunoSEQ multiplex PCR, while the TCRdb copy is restricted to in-frame clones and leaves out a portion. The profile shows fewer than 200,000 clones, 65% to 75% of them singletons. V is TRBV7-8 and J is TRBJ2-4, with TRBD2 matching 9 bases. This sequence was found in a girl aged 5-17 years in good health and CMV-seronegative. The specimen sequenced was PBMCs. The CDR3 loop is CASSPRGSGGWDIQYF. For the CDR3, the DNA is TGTGCCAGCAGCCCCCGTGGTAGCGGGGGCTGGGACATTCAGTACTTC.